This T cell receptor beta chain was sequenced in a study of cytomegalovirus exposure and HLA in healthy donors. Overall study: An analysis done earlier identified 95 million to 140 million unique TCR beta sequences from roughly 190 million T cells. Study-level points and caveats: Later work found that TCR association rates differed between HLA loci; DRB1 had the most and HLA-C the fewest. Later on, a genetic analysis was performed. It linked a missense variant in DCLRE1C with V- and J-gene trimming of TCR beta.

Regarding this clone: Its specificity is unknown.

V was pared by 3 bases and J by 4 bases, with 4 bases of the junction left unmatched. CDR3 length equals 13 residues. The germline gives CDR1 GTSNPN, CDR2 SVGIG (reference sequence). Researchers ran the PCR with 60 Vbeta and 13 Jbeta primers. The assay was immunoSEQ multiplex PCR, and TCRdb's table has in-frame clones only and misses some. The sample includes 100,000 to 150,000 clones, roughly 73% of them seen just once. The sequence derives from a male donor in good health and CMV-seronegative. Sequenced input: PBMCs. J is TRBJ2-7 and V is TRBV30; 9 positions agree with TRBD1. In nucleotides, the CDR3 is TGTGCCTGGAGGGGACAGGGCTCGTACGAGCAGTACTTC. It encodes CAWRGQGSYEQYF.